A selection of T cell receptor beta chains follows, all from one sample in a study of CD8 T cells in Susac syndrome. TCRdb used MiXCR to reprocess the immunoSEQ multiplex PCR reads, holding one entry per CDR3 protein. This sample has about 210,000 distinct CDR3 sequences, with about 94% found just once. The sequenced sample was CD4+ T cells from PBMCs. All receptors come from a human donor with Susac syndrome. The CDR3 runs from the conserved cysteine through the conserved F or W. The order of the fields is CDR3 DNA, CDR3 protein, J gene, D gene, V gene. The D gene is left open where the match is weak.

TGCGCCAGCAGCCAAGATGGGAGGCCAAATTCACCCCTCCACTTT CASSQDGRPNSPLHF TRBJ1-6 NA TRBV4-3
TGTGCCAGCACCATTAGCGGGGACACAGATACGCAGTATTTT CASTISGDTDTQYF TRBJ2-3 TRBD2 TRBV6-2/TRBV6-3
TGTGCCAGCTCGGCAGGGCCTGGAGGGAGTGGCTACACCTTC CASSAGPGGSGYTF TRBJ1-2 NA TRBV6-5
TGTGCCAGCAGCTTAGGCCGGCTAGCGGGGGGCAACAATGAGCAGTTCTTC CASSLGRLAGGNNEQFF TRBJ2-1 TRBD2 TRBV7-9
TGCGCCAGCAGCCCCGACCTCGGAGGACTCACAGATACGCAGTATTTT CASSPDLGGLTDTQYF TRBJ2-3 NA TRBV4-1
TGCAGCGTTGAAGGGGGACAGGGGGCGAGCTATGGCTACACCTTC CSVEGGQGASYGYTF TRBJ1-2 TRBD1 TRBV29-1
TGTGCCTGGAGTGTTGCTAGCGGAGACTACAATGAGCAGTTCTTC CAWSVASGDYNEQFF TRBJ2-1 TRBD2 TRBV30
TGCAGTGCCAGGGGGCTGACCAATTCACCCCTCCACTTT CSARGLTNSPLHF TRBJ1-6 TRBD1 TRBV20-1
TGCGCCAGCAGCCAAGAAAGGACGGCCCTTGAAGCTTTCTTT CASSQERTALEAFF TRBJ1-1 NA TRBV4-1
TGTGCCAGCAGTTTATACTCCTACGAGCAGTACTTC CASSLYSYEQYF TRBJ2-7 NA TRBV28
TGTGCCAGCAGCTTGGGACCACAACAGGGGACTGGAAACACCATATATTTT CASSLGPQQGTGNTIYF TRBJ1-3 TRBD1 TRBV5-6
TGTGCCAGCAGCCCCGGGACATCTAATGAAAAACTGTTTTTT CASSPGTSNEKLFF TRBJ1-4 NA TRBV6-5
TGTGCCAGTAGTAGGGGACTAGCGGGGGCCGCCGTAGCCAAAAACATTCAGTACTTC CASSRGLAGAAVAKNIQYF TRBJ2-4 TRBD2 TRBV19
TGTGCCAGCAGTCCGCCCTACGGGGGAAAGTACTTC CASSPPYGGKYF TRBJ2-7 NA TRBV12-3/TRBV12-4
TGTGCCAGCAGCTTAGGTGACAGGCCCAACGAGCAGTACTTC CASSLGDRPNEQYF TRBJ2-7 NA TRBV7-2
TGTGCCAGCAGCTTGTTGTCCGGAGATGGCTACACCTTC CASSLLSGDGYTF TRBJ1-2 NA TRBV7-6
TGTGCCTGGAGAGGGGACAACGGTCATACGCAGTATTTT CAWRGDNGHTQYF TRBJ2-3 NA TRBV30
TGTGCCAGCAGTGAGCGGGACAGCGCCTCTGGAAACACCATATATTTT CASSERDSASGNTIYF TRBJ1-3 TRBD1 TRBV27
TGTGCCACCAGCAGAGATACCTTCACTGAAGCTTTCTTT CATSRDTFTEAFF TRBJ1-1 NA TRBV15
TGTGCCAGCAGCTTAGGGGCCGCTGCAACTAATGAAAAACTGTTTTTT CASSLGAAATNEKLFF TRBJ1-4 NA TRBV11-2
TGTGCCTGGAGAGAGGGGGGGCCCTATAGCAATCAGCCCCAGCATTTT CAWREGGPYSNQPQHF TRBJ1-5 NA TRBV30
TGTGCCGACCGTGTCGTCGGTCAGCCCCAGCATTTT CADRVVGQPQHF TRBJ1-5 NA TRBV12-3/TRBV12-4
TGTGCCAGCAGAGAGGACAGGGTGAGCTCCTACGAGCAGTACTTC CASREDRVSSYEQYF TRBJ2-7 TRBD1 TRBV12-3/TRBV12-4
TGTGCCAGCAGCTTATCGACAGGCTATAATTCACCCCTCCACTTT CASSLSTGYNSPLHF TRBJ1-6 NA TRBV11-3